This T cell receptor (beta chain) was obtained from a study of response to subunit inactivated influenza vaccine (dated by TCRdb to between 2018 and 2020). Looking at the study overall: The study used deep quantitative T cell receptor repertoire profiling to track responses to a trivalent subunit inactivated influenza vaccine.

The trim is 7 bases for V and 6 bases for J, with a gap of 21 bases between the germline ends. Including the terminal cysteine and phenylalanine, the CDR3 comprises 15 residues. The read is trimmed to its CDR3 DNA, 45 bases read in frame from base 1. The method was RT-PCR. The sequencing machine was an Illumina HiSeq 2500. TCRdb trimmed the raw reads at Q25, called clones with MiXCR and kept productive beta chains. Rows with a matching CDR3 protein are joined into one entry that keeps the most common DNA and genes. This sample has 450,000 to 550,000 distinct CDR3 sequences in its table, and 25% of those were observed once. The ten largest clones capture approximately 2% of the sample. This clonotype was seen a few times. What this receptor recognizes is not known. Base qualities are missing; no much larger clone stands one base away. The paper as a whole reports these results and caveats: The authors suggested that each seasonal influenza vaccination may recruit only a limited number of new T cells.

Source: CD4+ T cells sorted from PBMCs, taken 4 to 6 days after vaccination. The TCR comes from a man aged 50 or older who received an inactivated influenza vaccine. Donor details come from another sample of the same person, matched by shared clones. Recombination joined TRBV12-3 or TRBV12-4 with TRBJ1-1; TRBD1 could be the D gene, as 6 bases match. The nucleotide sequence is TGTGCCAGCACCCGACAGGCGGGTGTGGGTCCTGAAGCTTTCTTT. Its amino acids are CASTRQAGVGPEAFF.